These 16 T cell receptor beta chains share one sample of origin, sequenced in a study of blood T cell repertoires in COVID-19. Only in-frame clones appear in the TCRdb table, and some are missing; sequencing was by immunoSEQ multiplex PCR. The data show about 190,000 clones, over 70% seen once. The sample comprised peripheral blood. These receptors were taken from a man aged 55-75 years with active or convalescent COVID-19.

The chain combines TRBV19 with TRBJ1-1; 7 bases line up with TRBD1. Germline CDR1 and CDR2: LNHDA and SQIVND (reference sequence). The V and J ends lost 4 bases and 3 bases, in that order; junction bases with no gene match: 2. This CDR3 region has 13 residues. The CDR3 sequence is CASSTGGHTEAFF. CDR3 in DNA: TGTGCCAGTAGTACAGGGGGGCACACTGAAGCTTTCTTT.

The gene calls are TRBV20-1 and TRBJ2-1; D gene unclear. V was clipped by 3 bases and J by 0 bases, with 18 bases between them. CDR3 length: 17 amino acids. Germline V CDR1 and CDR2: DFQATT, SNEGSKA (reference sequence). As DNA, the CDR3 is TGCAGTGCTAGTTGGGTTGTAGCTACCTCCTCCTACAATGAGCAGTTCTTC. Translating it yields CSASWVVATSSYNEQFF.

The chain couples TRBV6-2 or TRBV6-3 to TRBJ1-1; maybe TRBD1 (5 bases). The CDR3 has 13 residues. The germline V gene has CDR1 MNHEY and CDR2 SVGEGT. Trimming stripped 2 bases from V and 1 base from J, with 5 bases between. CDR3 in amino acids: CASSYTGNTEAFF. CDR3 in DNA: TGTGCCAGCAGTTACACAGGGAACACTGAAGCTTTCTTT.

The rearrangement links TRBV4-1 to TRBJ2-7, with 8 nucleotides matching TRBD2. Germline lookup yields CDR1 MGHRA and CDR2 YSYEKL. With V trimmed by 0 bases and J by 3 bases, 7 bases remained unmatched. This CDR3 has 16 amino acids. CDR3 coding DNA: TGCGCCAGCAGCCAAGAGACTAAGCGGGAGATCTACGAGCAGTACTTC. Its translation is CASSQETKREIYEQYF.

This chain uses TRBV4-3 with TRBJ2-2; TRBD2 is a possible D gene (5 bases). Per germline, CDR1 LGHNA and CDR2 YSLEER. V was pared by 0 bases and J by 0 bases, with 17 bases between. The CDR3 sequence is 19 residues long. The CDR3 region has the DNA TGCGCCAGCAGCCAAGAAAGGGTGGGCGCGGGTGCGAACACCGGGGAGCTGTTTTTT. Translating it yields CASSQERVGAGANTGELFF.

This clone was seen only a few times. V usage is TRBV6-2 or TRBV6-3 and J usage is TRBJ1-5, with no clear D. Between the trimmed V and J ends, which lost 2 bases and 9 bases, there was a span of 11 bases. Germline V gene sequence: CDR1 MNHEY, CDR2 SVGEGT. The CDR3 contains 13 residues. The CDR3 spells CASSYAVAAPQHF. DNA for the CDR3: TGTGCCAGCAGTTACGCGGTAGCGGCGCCCCAGCATTTT.

The CDR3 is CASSPWARGVNTEAFF. The CDR3 DNA sequence: TGTGCCAGCAGTCCCTGGGCCAGGGGGGTGAACACTGAAGCTTTCTTT. V gene TRBV7-2 combines with J gene TRBJ1-1, with 7 positions matching TRBD1. Per the germline V gene, CDR1 is SGHTA and CDR2 is FQGNSA. V trimming: 6 bases; J trimming: 0 bases; junction bases outside the gene matches: 10. The CDR3 length is 16 residues.

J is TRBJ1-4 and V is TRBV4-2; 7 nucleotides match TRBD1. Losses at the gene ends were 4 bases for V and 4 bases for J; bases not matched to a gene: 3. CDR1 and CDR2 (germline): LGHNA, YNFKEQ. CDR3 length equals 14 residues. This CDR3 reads CASSLGQRNEKLFF. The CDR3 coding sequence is TGTGCCAGCAGCCTGGGACAGCGTAATGAAAAACTGTTTTTT.

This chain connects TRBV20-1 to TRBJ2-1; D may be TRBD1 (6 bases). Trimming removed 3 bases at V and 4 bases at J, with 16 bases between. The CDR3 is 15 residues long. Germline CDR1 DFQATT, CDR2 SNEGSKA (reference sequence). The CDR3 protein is CSASTTGRGYNEQFF. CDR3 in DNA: TGCAGTGCTAGTACGACAGGACGAGGGTACAATGAGCAGTTCTTC.

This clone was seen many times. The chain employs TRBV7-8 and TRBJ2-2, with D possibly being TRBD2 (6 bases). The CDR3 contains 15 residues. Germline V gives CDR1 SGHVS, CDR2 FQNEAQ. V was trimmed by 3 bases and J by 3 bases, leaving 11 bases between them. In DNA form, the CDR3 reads TGTGCCAGCAGCTTTGCGGGATTGGACACCGGGGAGCTGTTTTTT. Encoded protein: CASSFAGLDTGELFF.

CDR3 in amino acids: CASRVGGEQYF. CDR3 bases: TGTGCCAGCCGAGTCGGGGGTGAGCAGTACTTC. The V gene is TRBV6-6, the J gene TRBJ2-7, with a weak D call TRBD2 (6 bases). CDR1 and CDR2 (germline): MNHNY, SVGAGI (reference sequence). V was clipped by 8 bases and J by 7 bases, with 12 bases between them. The CDR3 consists of 11 residues.

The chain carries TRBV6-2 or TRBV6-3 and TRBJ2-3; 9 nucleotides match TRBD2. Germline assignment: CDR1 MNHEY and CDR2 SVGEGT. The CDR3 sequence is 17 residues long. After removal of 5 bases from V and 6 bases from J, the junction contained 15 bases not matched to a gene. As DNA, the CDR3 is TGTGCCAGCAGTACTCAGGGTAGCGGGGGTTCCCATGATACGCAGTATTTT. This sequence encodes CASSTQGSGGSHDTQYF.

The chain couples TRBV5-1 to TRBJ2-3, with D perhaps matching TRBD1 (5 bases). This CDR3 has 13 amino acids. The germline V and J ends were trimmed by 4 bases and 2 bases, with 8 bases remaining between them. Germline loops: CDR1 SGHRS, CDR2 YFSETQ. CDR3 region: CASSPGYTDTQYF. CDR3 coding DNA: TGCGCCAGCAGCCCAGGGTACACAGATACGCAGTATTTT.

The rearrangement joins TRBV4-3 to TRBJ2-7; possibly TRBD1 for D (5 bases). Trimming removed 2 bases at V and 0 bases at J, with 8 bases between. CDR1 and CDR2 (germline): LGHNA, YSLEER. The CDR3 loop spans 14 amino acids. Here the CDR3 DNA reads TGCGCCAGCAGCCAAAGGGGTCTCTCCTACGAGCAGTACTTC. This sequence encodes CASSQRGLSYEQYF.

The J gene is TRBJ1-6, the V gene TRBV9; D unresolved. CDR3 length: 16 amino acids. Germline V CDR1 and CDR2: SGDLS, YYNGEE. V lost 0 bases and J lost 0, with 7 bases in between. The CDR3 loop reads CASSVGGSSYNSPLHF. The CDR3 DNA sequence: TGTGCCAGCAGCGTAGGTGGGAGCTCCTATAATTCACCCCTCCACTTT.

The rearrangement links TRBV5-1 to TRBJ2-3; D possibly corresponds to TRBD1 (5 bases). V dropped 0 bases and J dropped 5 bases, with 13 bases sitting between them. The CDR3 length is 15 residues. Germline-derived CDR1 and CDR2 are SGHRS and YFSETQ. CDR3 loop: CASSLERQYRDTQYF. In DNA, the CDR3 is TGCGCCAGCAGCTTGGAGAGACAGTACAGAGATACGCAGTATTTT. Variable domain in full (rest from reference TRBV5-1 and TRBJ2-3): KAGVTQTPRYLIKTRGQQVTLSCSPISGHRSVSWYQQTPGQGLQFLFEYFSETQRNKGNFPGRFSGRQFSNSRSEMNVSTLELGDSALYLCASSLERQYRDTQYFGPGTRLTVL.